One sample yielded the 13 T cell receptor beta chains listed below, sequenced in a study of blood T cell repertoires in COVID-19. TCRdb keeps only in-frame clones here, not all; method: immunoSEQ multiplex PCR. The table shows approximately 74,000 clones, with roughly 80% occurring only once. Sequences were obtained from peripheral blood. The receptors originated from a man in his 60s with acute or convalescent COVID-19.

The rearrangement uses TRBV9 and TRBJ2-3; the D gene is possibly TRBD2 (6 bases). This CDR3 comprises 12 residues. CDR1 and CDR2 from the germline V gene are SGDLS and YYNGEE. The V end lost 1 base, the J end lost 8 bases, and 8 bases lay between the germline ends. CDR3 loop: CASSVPEGTQYF. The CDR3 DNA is TGTGCCAGCAGCGTACCGGAGGGTACGCAGTATTTT.

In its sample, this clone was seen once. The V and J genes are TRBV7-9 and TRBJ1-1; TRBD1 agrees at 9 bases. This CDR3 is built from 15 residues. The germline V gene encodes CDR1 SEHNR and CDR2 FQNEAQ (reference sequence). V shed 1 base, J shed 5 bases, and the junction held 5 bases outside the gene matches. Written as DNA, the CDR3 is TGTGCCAGCAGCTTAGGGGACAGGGAAGCGACTGAAGCTTTCTTT. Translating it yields CASSLGDREATEAFF.

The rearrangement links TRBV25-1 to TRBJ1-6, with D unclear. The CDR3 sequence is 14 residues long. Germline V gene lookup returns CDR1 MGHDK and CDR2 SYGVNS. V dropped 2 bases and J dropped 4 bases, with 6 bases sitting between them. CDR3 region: CASSELAYNSPLHF. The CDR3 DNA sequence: TGTGCCAGCAGTGAACTGGCATATAATTCACCCCTCCACTTT.

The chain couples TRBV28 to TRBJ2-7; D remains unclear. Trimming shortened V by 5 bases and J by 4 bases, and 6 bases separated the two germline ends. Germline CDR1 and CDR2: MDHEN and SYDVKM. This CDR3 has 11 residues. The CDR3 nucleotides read TGTGCCAGCAGTCGCAGATACGAGCAGTACTTC. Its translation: CASSRRYEQYF.

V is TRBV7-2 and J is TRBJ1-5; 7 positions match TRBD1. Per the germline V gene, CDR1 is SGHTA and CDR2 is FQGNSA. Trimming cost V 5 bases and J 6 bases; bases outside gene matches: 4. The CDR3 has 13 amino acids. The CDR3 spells CASSPTGIQPQHF. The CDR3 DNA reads TGTGCCAGCAGCCCGACAGGGATTCAGCCCCAGCATTTT.

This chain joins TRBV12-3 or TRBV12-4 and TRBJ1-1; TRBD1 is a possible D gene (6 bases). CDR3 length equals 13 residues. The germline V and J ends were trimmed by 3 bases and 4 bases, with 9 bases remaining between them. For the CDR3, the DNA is TGTGCCAGCAGTTTCCGGGGGGCCACTGAAGCTTTCTTT. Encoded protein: CASSFRGATEAFF.

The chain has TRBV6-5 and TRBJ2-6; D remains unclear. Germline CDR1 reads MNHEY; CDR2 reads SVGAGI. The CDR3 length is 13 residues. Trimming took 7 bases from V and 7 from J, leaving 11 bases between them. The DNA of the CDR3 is TGTGCCAGCAAAGTCACGAGAGCCAACGTCCTGACTTTC. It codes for CASKVTRANVLTF.

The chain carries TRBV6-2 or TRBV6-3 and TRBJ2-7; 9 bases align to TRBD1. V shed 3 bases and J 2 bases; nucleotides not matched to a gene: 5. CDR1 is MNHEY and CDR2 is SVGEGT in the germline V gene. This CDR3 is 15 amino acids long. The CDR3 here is CASSYAGTGPYEQYF. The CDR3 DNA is TGTGCCAGCAGTTATGCCGGGACAGGGCCCTACGAGCAGTACTTC.

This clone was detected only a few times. In nucleotides, the CDR3 is TGTGCCAGCAGCTTGGCGCAGGGGGGGAACACTGAAGCTTTCTTT. Translation gives CASSLAQGGNTEAFF. This chain connects TRBV5-6 to TRBJ1-1; 7 nucleotides line up with TRBD1. The CDR3 covers 15 residues. V trimming: 0 bases; J trimming: 1 base; junction bases outside the gene matches: 3. Looked up from germline, CDR1 is SGHDT and CDR2 is YYEEEE.

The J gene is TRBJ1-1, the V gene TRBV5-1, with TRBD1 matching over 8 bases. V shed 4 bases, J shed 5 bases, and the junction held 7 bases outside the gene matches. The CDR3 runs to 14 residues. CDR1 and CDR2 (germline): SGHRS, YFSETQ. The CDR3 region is CASSIGQGFTEAFF. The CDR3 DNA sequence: TGCGCCAGCAGCATCGGACAGGGTTTTACTGAAGCTTTCTTT. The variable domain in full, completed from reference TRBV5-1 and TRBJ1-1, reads KAGVTQTPRYLIKTRGQQVTLSCSPISGHRSVSWYQQTPGQGLQFLFEYFSETQRNKGNFPGRFSGRQFSNSRSEMNVSTLELGDSALYLCASSIGQGFTEAFFGQGTRLTVV.

For the CDR3, the DNA is TGTGCCAGCAGCTTGGAATCCAGGCGTGGAAACACCATATATTTT. This codes for CASSLESRRGNTIYF. This sequence joins TRBV5-5 and TRBJ1-3, with D unclear. The CDR3 covers 15 residues. Trimming shortened V by 0 bases and J by 3 bases, and 10 bases separated the two germline ends. CDR1 and CDR2 (germline): SGHKS, YYEKEE (reference sequence).

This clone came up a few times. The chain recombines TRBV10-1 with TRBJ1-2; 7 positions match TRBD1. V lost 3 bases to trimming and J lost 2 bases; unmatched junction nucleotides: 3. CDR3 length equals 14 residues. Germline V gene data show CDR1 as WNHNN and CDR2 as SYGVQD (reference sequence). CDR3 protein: CASSEQGSNYGYTF. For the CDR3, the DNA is TGCGCCAGCAGTGAACAGGGGTCGAACTATGGCTACACCTTC.

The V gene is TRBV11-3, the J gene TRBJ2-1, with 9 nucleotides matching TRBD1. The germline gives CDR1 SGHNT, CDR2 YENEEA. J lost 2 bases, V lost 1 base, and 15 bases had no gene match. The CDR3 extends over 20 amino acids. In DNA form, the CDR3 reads TGTGCCAGCAGCTTAGGTGCCGGGACAGGGAGGGGCGGACCCTACAATGAGCAGTTCTTC. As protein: CASSLGAGTGRGGPYNEQFF.